The rows below give T cell receptor beta chains drawn from one sample of a study of Graves' ophthalmopathy and Graves' hyperthyroidism. TCRdb redid the calling of the multiplex PCR reads with MiXCR, one entry per CDR3 protein. The table lists hundreds of thousands of distinct CDR3 sequences, about 24% of them singletons. The sequenced sample was peripheral blood. The source is a young woman with stable Graves' hyperthyroidism. Some clones in this sample may be carry-over from other donors' samples. The conserved cysteine and the conserved F or W are not part of the CDR3 here. The order of the fields is V gene, J gene, CDR3 protein.

v_gene: TRBV12-3/TRBV12-4
j_gene: TRBJ1-3
CDR3aa: ASLRSGNTIY

v_gene: TRBV6-5
j_gene: TRBJ1-1
CDR3aa: ASSYGWGMNTEAF

v_gene: TRBV6-1
j_gene: TRBJ1-5
CDR3aa: ASSTGIYSNQPQH

v_gene: TRBV6-2/TRBV6-3
j_gene: TRBJ2-7
CDR3aa: ASRSGTSVSYEQY

v_gene: TRBV20-1
j_gene: TRBJ2-7
CDR3aa: SAPRGRGSYEQY

v_gene: TRBV6-5
j_gene: TRBJ2-7
CDR3aa: ASSYLNGAYEQY

v_gene: TRBV6-5
j_gene: TRBJ2-6
CDR3aa: ASITDDRAYSLT

v_gene: TRBV7-2
j_gene: TRBJ2-7
CDR3aa: ASSHVHGGAGEQY

v_gene: TRBV6-5
j_gene: TRBJ2-7
CDR3aa: ASSYNGGREQY

v_gene: TRBV12-3/TRBV12-4
j_gene: TRBJ2-5
CDR3aa: ASNSRGETQY

v_gene: TRBV12-3/TRBV12-4
j_gene: TRBJ1-5
CDR3aa: ASSPRGTGGNQPQH

v_gene: TRBV29-1
j_gene: TRBJ2-2
CDR3aa: SARDTGELF

v_gene: TRBV5-1
j_gene: TRBJ1-1
CDR3aa: ASSFGGETEAF

v_gene: TRBV20-1
j_gene: TRBJ1-1
CDR3aa: SARVGSGNTEAF

v_gene: TRBV3-1
j_gene: TRBJ2-5
CDR3aa: ASSQDLAGGHQETQY

v_gene: TRBV7-8
j_gene: TRBJ1-6
CDR3aa: ASSPRTGTNSPLH

v_gene: TRBV2
j_gene: TRBJ1-5
CDR3aa: ASSQVSSNQPQH

v_gene: TRBV28
j_gene: TRBJ2-7
CDR3aa: ASSAGPLFLAYEQY

v_gene: TRBV6-1
j_gene: TRBJ1-1
CDR3aa: ASAVGQSEAF

v_gene: TRBV12-3/TRBV12-4
j_gene: TRBJ2-5
CDR3aa: ASSPRVGTNNQY

v_gene: TRBV7-9
j_gene: TRBJ1-1
CDR3aa: ASSLLSETEAF

v_gene: TRBV6-4
j_gene: TRBJ2-7
CDR3aa: ASTNRGSNEQY

v_gene: TRBV30
j_gene: TRBJ1-5
CDR3aa: AVDEGGPQH

v_gene: TRBV5-1
j_gene: TRBJ2-2
CDR3aa: ASSPGLPGWELF

v_gene: TRBV29-1
j_gene: TRBJ2-7
CDR3aa: SVEDPKDSLAPREQY

v_gene: TRBV19
j_gene: TRBJ2-7
CDR3aa: ASMQTSGEQY

v_gene: TRBV6-1
j_gene: TRBJ2-7
CDR3aa: ASSDPGQGKDEQY

v_gene: TRBV19
j_gene: TRBJ1-2
CDR3aa: ASSTFRQGSTYGYT

v_gene: TRBV6-1
j_gene: TRBJ2-5
CDR3aa: ASSPSRETQY

v_gene: TRBV2
j_gene: TRBJ2-7
CDR3aa: ASRVLPGYDQY

v_gene: TRBV13
j_gene: TRBJ2-7
CDR3aa: ASSSVPWGRTASYEQY